This paragraph reports one T cell receptor beta chain. Authors' methods: Amplifying reference gene primers gave estimates of nucleated cell counts. Libraries were prepared by immunoSEQ multiplex PCR; TCRdb keeps only in-frame clonotypes and omits some of them. V, J and clone size are those of that table, while D and trimming were read from the DNA. The sample holds a few hundred thousand clones; roughly 90% are singletons and the top ten take roughly 4%. The sample comes from a study of blood T cell repertoires in COVID-19. Study as a whole: Italy, Spain and the United States were the sources of the convalescent and acute COVID-19 samples. The analysed material was cDNA or gDNA that came from T cells, B-cell-depleted T cells, or PBMCs.

Trimming took off 9 bases at V and 4 bases at J, with 12 bases between the two ends. This CDR3 is built from 13 residues. Looked up from germline, CDR1 is MNHEY and CDR2 is SVGAGI. The specimen sequenced was peripheral blood. This TCR was recovered from a man aged 55 to 70 who had recovered from COVID-19. The chain employs TRBV6-5 and TRBJ2-2; the D gene is possibly TRBD1 (6 bases). The CDR3 region has the DNA TGTGCCAGTGCTACACAGGGCACCGGGGAGCTGTTTTTT. Its translation: CASATQGTGELFF.